This passage covers 3 T cell receptor beta chains from one sample sequenced in a study of T cells after yellow fever vaccination. Via MiXCR, TCRdb re-called the 5' RACE reads, giving one row per CDR3 protein. Among around 300,000 distinct CDR3 sequences listed, 10% to 15% were seen once. The material was CD4+ T cells sorted from PBMCs, obtained 45 days after the yellow fever booster vaccination. These TCRs come from a young man who received the YFV17D yellow fever vaccine.

This clonotype occurred a few times. The chain employs TRBV7-9 and TRBJ2-5; possibly TRBD2 for D (6 bases). The CDR3 extends over 15 amino acids. V lost 0 bases to trimming and J lost 1 base, with 9 bases between them. Germline V CDR1 and CDR2: SEHNR, FQNEAQ (reference sequence). The CDR3 spells CASSLARGIQETQYF. DNA for the CDR3: TGTGCCAGCAGCTTAGCCCGGGGGATCCAAGAGACCCAGTACTTC.

This clonotype has just a few counts. This sequence joins TRBV27 and TRBJ2-5; D may correspond to TRBD1 or TRBD2 (7 bases each). Germline V gives CDR1 MNHEY, CDR2 SMNVEV (reference sequence). The length of the CDR3 is 14 residues. Trimming shortened V by 6 bases and J by 5 bases, and 16 bases separated the two germline ends. The CDR3 spells CASSRREGAETQYF. In nucleotides, the CDR3 is TGTGCCAGCAGCCGAAGGGAGGGGGCGGAGACCCAGTACTTC.

The table lists this clonotype with a few counts. The J gene is TRBJ2-1, the V gene TRBV6-7; 12 bases fit TRBD2. TRBV6-7 is recorded as an ORF, its role being uncertain. J gave up 0 bases and V 5 bases, and 8 bases lay outside the gene matches. The CDR3 length is 18 residues. CDR3 residues: CASSPGTSGLSSYNEQFF. As DNA, the CDR3 is TGTGCCAGCAGTCCCGGGACTAGCGGGTTGAGCTCCTACAATGAGCAGTTCTTC.